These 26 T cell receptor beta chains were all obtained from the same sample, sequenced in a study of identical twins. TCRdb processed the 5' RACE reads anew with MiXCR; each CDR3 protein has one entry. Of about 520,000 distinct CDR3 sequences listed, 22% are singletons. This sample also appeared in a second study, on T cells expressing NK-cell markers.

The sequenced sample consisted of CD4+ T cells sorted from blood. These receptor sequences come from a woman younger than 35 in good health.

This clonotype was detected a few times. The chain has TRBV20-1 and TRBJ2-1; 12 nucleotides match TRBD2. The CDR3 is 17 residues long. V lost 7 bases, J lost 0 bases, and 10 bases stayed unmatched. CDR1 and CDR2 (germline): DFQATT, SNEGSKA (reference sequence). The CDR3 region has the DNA TGCAGTGTTTTGAGGACTAGCGGGATCAGCTCCTACAATGAGCAGTTCTTC. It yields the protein CSVLRTSGISSYNEQFF.

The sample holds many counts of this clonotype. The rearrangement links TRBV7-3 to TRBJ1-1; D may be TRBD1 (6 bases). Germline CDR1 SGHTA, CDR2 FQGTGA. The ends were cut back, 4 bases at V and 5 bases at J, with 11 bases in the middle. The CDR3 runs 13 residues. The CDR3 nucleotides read TGTGCCAGCAGCTCCGGACAGAGGACTGAAGCTTTCTTT. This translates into CASSSGQRTEAFF.

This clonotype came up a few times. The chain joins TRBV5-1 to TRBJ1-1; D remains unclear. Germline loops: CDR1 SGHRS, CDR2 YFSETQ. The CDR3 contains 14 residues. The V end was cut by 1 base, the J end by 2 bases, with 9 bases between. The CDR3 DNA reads TGCGCCAGCAGCTTGATCAGGCTAAACACTGAAGCTTTCTTT. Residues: CASSLIRLNTEAFF. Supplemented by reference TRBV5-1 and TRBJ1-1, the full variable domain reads KAGVTQTPRYLIKTRGQQVTLSCSPISGHRSVSWYQQTPGQGLQFLFEYFSETQRNKGNFPGRFSGRQFSNSRSEMNVSTLELGDSALYLCASSLIRLNTEAFFGQGTRLTVV.

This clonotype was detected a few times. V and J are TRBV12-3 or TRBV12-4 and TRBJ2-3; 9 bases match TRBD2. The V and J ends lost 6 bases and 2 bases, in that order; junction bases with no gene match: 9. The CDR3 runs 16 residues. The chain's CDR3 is CASSPGERGVTDTQYF. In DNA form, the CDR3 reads TGTGCCAGCAGCCCCGGAGAGCGGGGGGTCACAGATACGCAGTATTTT.

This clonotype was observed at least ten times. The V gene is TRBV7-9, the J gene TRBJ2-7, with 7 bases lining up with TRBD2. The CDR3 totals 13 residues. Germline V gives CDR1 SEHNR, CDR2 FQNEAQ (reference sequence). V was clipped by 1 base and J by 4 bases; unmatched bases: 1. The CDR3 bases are TGTGCCAGCAGCTTAGGCGGGAGATACGAGCAGTACTTC. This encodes CASSLGGRYEQYF.

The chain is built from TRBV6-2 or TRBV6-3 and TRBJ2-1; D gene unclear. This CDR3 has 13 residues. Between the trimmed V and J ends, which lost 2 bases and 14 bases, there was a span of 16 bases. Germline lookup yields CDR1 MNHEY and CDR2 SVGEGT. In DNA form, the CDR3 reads TGTGCCAGCAGTTACCGAGGAAAGGGTTGGGAGTTCTTC. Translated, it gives CASSYRGKGWEFF.

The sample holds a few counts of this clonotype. CDR3 coding DNA: TGCAGCGTTTACGGTCCCTACGAGCAGTACTTC. Protein product: CSVYGPYEQYF. The rearrangement uses TRBV29-1 and TRBJ2-7; D call uncertain. The V end was cut by 5 bases, the J end by 2 bases, with 7 bases between. This CDR3 region has 11 residues. Germline assignment: CDR1 SQVTM and CDR2 ANQGSEA.

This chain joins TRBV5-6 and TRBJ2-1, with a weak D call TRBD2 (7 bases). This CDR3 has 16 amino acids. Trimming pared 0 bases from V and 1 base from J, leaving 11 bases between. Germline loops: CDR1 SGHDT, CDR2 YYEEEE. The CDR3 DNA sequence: TGTGCCAGCAGCTTGGCCGGGGGGCTTTCCTACAATGAGCAGTTCTTC. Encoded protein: CASSLAGGLSYNEQFF.

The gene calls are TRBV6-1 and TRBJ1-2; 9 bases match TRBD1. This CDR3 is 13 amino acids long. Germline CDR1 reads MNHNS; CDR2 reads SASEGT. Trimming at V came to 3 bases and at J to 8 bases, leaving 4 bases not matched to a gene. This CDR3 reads CASSDHRGQGYTF. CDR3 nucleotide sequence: TGTGCCAGCAGTGATCACAGGGGGCAAGGCTACACCTTC.

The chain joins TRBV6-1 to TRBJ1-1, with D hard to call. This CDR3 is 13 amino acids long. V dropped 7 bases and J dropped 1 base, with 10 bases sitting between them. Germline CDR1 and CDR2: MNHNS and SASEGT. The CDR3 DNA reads TGTGCCAGCAACGGACGGGCGAACACTGAAGCTTTCTTT. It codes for CASNGRANTEAFF.

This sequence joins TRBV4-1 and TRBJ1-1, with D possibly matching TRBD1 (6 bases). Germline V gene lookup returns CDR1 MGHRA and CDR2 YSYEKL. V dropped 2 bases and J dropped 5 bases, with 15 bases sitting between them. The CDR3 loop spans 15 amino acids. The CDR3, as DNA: TGCGCCAGCAGCCAAACGGGACACGGAAGGACTGAAGCTTTCTTT. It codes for CASSQTGHGRTEAFF.

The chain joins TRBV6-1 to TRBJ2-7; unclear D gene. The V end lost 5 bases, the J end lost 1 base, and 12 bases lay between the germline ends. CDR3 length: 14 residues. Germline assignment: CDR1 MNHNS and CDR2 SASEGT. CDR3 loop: CASSPLYRSYEQYF. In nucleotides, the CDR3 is TGTGCCAGCAGTCCTCTCTATCGGTCCTACGAGCAGTACTTC.

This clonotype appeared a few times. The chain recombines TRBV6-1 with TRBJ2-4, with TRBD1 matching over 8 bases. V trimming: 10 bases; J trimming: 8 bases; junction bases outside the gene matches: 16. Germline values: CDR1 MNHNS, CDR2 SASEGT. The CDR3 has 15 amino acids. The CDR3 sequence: CATQRTGIVRDIQYF. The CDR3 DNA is TGTGCCACCCAACGGACAGGGATAGTTAGGGACATTCAGTACTTC.

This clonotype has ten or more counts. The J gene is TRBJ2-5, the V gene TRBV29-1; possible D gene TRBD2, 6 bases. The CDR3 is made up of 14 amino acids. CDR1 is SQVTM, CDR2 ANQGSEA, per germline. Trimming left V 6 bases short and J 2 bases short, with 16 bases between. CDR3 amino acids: CSVRSSARQETQYF. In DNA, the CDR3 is TGCAGCGTGCGCTCTAGCGCACGACAAGAGACCCAGTACTTC.

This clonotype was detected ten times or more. Here the CDR3 DNA reads TGTGCCAGCAGCTTGGAAGGTCAGGCCTACGAGCAGTACTTC. Amino acid sequence: CASSLEGQAYEQYF. The rearrangement joins TRBV5-5 to TRBJ2-7; no clear D. This CDR3 has 14 amino acids. Trimming cost V 0 bases and J 2 bases, with 9 bases left between them. Germline V gives CDR1 SGHKS, CDR2 YYEKEE (reference sequence).

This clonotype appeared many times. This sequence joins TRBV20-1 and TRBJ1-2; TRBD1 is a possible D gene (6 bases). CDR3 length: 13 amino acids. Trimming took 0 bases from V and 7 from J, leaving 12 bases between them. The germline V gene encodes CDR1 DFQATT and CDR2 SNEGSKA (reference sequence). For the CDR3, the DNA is TGCAGTGCTAGAGAGTGGGGGCGCTCTGGCTACACCTTC. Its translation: CSAREWGRSGYTF.

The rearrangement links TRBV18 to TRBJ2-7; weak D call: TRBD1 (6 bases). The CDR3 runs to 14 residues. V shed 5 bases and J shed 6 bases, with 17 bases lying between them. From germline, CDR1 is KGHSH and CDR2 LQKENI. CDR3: CASSIRDKASEQYF. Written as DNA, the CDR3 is TGTGCCAGCTCAATCCGGGACAAAGCTTCCGAGCAGTACTTC. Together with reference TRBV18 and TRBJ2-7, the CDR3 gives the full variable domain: NAGVMQNPRHLVRRRGQEARLRCSPMKGHSHVYWYRQLPEEGLKFMVYLQKENIIDESGMPKERFSAEFPKEGPSILRIQQVVRGDSAAYFCASSIRDKASEQYFGPGTRLTVT.

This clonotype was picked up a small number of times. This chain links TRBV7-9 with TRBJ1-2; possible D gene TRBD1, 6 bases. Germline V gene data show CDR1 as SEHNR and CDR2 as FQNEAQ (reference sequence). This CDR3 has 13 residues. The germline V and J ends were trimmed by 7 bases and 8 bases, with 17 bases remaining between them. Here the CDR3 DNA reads TGTGCCAGCACCGTAACAGGGTTTTTGGGCTACACCTTC. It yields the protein CASTVTGFLGYTF.

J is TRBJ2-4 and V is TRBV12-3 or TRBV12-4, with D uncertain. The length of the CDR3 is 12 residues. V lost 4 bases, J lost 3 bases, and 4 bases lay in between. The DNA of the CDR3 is TGTGCCAGCAGTTCTCACAAAAACATTCAGTACTTC. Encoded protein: CASSSHKNIQYF.

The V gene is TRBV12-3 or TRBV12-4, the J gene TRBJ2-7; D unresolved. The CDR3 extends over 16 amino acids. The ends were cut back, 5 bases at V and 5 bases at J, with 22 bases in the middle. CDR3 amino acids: CASSRSLNGGGHEQYF. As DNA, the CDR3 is TGTGCCAGCAGTCGAAGTCTCAATGGCGGTGGCCACGAGCAGTACTTC.

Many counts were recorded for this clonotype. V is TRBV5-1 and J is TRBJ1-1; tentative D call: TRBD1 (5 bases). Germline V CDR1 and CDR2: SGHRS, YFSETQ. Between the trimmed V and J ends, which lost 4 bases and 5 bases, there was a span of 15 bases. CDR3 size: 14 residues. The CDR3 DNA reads TGCGCCAGCAGCAGACTAGGGGCTACGACTGAAGCTTTCTTT. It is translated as CASSRLGATTEAFF.

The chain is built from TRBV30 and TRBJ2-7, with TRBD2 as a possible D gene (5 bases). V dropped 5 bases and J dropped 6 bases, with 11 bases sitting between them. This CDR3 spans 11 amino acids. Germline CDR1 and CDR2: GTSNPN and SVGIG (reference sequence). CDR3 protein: CAWAGMREQYF. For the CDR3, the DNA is TGTGCCTGGGCCGGGATGCGCGAGCAGTACTTC. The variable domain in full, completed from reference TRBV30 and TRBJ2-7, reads SQTIHQWPATLVQPVGSPLSLECTVEGTSNPNLYWYRQAAGRGLQLLFYSVGIGQISSEVPQNLSASRPQDRQFILSSKKLLLSDSGFYLCAWAGMREQYFGPGTRLTVT.

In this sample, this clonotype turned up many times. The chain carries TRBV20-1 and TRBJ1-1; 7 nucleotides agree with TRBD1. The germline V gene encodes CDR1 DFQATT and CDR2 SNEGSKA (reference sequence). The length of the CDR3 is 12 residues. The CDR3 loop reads CSARQGNTEAFF. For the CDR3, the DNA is TGCAGCGCCCGACAGGGTAACACTGAAGCTTTCTTT.

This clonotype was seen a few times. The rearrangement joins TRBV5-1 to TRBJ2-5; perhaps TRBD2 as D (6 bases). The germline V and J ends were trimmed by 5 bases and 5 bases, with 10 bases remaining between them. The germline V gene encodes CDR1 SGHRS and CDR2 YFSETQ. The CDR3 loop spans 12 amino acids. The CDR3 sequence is CASRPSEETQYF. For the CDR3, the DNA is TGCGCCAGCAGGCCTAGCGAGGAGACCCAGTACTTC.

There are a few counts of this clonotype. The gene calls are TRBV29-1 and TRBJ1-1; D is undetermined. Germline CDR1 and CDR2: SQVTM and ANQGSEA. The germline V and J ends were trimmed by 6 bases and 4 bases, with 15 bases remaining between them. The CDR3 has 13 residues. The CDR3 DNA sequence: TGCAGCGTCTGTGACGGCAGCGGCACTGAAGCTTTCTTT. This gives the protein CSVCDGSGTEAFF.

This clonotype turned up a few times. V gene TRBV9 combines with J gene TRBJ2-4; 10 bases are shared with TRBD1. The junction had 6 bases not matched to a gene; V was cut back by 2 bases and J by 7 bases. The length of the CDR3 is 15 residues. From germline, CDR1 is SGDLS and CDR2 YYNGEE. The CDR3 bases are TGTGCCAGCAGCGTCGACAGGGGGCCCTGGAACATTCAGTACTTC. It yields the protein CASSVDRGPWNIQYF.